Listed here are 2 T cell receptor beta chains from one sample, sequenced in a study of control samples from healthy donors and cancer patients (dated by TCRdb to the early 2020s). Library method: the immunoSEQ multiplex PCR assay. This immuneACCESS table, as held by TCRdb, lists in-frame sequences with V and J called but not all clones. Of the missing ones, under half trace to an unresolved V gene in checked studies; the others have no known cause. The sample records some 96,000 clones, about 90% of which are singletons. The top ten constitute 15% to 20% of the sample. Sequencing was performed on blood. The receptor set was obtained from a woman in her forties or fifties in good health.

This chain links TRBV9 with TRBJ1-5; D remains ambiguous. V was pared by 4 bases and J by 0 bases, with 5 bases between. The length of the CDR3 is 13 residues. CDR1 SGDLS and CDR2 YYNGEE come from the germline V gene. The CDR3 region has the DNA TGTGCCAGCAGCCCGGATAGCAATCAGCCCCAGCATTTT. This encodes CASSPDSNQPQHF.

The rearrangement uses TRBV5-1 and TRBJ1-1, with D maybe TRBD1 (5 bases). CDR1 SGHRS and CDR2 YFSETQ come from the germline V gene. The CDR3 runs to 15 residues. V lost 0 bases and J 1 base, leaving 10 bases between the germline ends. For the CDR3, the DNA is TGCGCCAGCAGCTTGGTTGGGGACCCGAACACTGAAGCTTTCTTT. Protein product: CASSLVGDPNTEAFF.